This is a list of T cell receptor beta chains from one sample in a study of blood T cell repertoires in COVID-19. Produced via immunoSEQ multiplex PCR; TCRdb's table is partial and in-frame only. This sample has approximately 150,000 clones, with roughly 88% found just once. The sample taken for sequencing was peripheral blood. The receptors come from a man between 60 and 75 years old with active or convalescent COVID-19. Both conserved end residues are part of each CDR3. Fields, in order: clone size, V gene, D gene, J gene, CDR3 DNA, CDR3 protein. A D gene is named only where the DNA matches it firmly. The listing skips clone size in some rows; elsewhere it reads once, few, many or a size class.

once,TRBV6-5,TRBD2,TRBJ2-1,TGTGCCAGCAGTTGGGGACTAGCGGAGGACAATGAGCAGTTCTTC,CASSWGLAEDNEQFF
-,TRBV4-3,-,TRBJ1-2,TGCGCCAGCAGCCAAGATTGGTCCCGGGGGAATATTGGCTACACCTTC,CASSQDWSRGNIGYTF
few,TRBV28,-,TRBJ1-1,TGTGCCAGCAGTCCACACGACAGGTCCTACACTGAAGCTTTCTTT,CASSPHDRSYTEAFF
-,TRBV14,TRBD2,TRBJ2-1,TGTGCCAGCAGCCAAGAGTATTCCGGCGGGAGCTTCAGGAATGAGCAGTTCTTC,CASSQEYSGGSFRNEQFF
few,TRBV5-1,TRBD2,TRBJ2-5,TGCGCCAGCAGCTTGGGTGCTAGCGGGAGTGAGACCCAGTACTTC,CASSLGASGSETQYF
few,TRBV6-6,TRBD1,TRBJ1-1,TGTGCCAGCCGGGGGGGGAACAGGGGGCCTGAAGCTTTCTTT,CASRGGNRGPEAFF
-,TRBV6-6,-,TRBJ1-1,TGTGCCAGCAGTTACTCGATACAGAACACTGAAGCTTTCTTT,CASSYSIQNTEAFF
-,TRBV7-9,TRBD2,TRBJ2-3,TGTGCCAGCAGCTTAGTGGCGGGGGCAGATACGCAGTATTTT,CASSLVAGADTQYF
-,TRBV21-1,-,TRBJ1-1,TGTGCCTCCCAGGGCGGGGGCCGTGAAGCTTTCTTT,CASQGGGREAFF
-,TRBV6-5,-,TRBJ1-3,TGTGCCAGCAGTGACTCCGGGACTGGAAACACCATATATTTT,CASSDSGTGNTIYF
-,TRBV6-5,-,TRBJ1-2,TGTGCCAGCAGTCTCCCAACAGGGATCGGCTACACCTTC,CASSLPTGIGYTF
-,TRBV7-9,-,TRBJ2-3,TGTGCCAGCAGCTTAGTGGCCCCAGGAGATACGCAGTATTTT,CASSLVAPGDTQYF
-,TRBV10-3,TRBD1,TRBJ2-7,TGTGCCATCAGTGATGCCGGGACAGGGAGGTACGAGCAGTACTTC,CAISDAGTGRYEQYF
-,TRBV29-1,TRBD2,TRBJ2-1,TGCAGCGCAACCTGGGGAGGGGAGCAGTTCTTC,CSATWGGEQFF
few,TRBV7-9,TRBD1,TRBJ1-1,TGTGCCAGCAGCCGTCGGTCGGCAGGGGGACTTGAAGCTTTCTTT,CASSRRSAGGLEAFF
once,TRBV30,-,TRBJ1-4,TGTGCCTGGAGGCGACAGGCCTTTAATGAAAAACTGTTTTTT,CAWRRQAFNEKLFF
-,TRBV6-5,-,TRBJ1-5,TGTGCCAGCAGTTACTCGAGTACAGGCAATCAGCCCCAGCATTTT,CASSYSSTGNQPQHF
-,TRBV19,TRBD1,TRBJ1-2,TGTGCCAGTAGTGTCGGGACAGCAACTAACTATGGCTACACCTTC,CASSVGTATNYGYTF
-,TRBV18,TRBD1,TRBJ2-2,TGTGCCAGCTCACTTCGTTTCGACAGGGAGTGGAACACCGGGGAGCTGTTTTTT,CASSLRFDREWNTGELFF
-,TRBV30,TRBD1,TRBJ1-2,TGTGCCTGGAGTTACAGGGGGCATGGCTACACCTTC,CAWSYRGHGYTF
once,TRBV18,TRBD1,TRBJ2-4,TGTGCCAGCTCAACGGGGCGGACAGGGGGAAGCATTCAGTACTTC,CASSTGRTGGSIQYF
-,TRBV7-2,-,TRBJ1-6,TGTGCCAGCAGCTTAAACGGGCAGGGGAGCTCACCCCTCCACTTT,CASSLNGQGSSPLHF
-,TRBV2,TRBD1,TRBJ1-2,TGTGCCAGCAGGGGACAGGGTGTTGACTATCATGGCTACACCTTC,CASRGQGVDYHGYTF
-,TRBV5-8,-,TRBJ2-2,TGTGCCAGCAGCCGACTCGGAGCGACGAACACCGGGGAGCTGTTTTTT,CASSRLGATNTGELFF
-,TRBV28,TRBD1,TRBJ1-6,TGTGCCAGCAGGTCGGGACAGGGTTACGCACCCCTCCACTTT,CASRSGQGYAPLHF
-,TRBV4-3,-,TRBJ1-2,TGCGCCAGCAGCCCGAACGCGGGGGTCTATGGCTACACCTTC,CASSPNAGVYGYTF
-,TRBV30,-,TRBJ1-4,TGTGCCTGGACCACCCGACTGTCGCCAACTAATGAAAAACTGTTTTTT,CAWTTRLSPTNEKLFF
-,TRBV5-1,-,TRBJ1-2,TGCGCCAGCAGCTTGCTTTCACAGGGTGATGCTAACTATGGCTACACCTTC,CASSLLSQGDANYGYTF
-,TRBV18,-,TRBJ2-3,TGTGCCAGCTCACCACGGGGGGACACAGATACGCAGTATTTT,CASSPRGDTDTQYF
-,TRBV27,TRBD1,TRBJ1-6,TGTGCCAGCAGACCGGGACAGGGGTTATCACCCCTCCACTTT,CASRPGQGLSPLHF
-,TRBV6-2/TRBV6-3,TRBD1,TRBJ1-5,TGTGCCAGCAGTCCCATCTGGACAGGTGGTATCCCCCAGCATTTT,CASSPIWTGGIPQHF
-,TRBV15,TRBD2,TRBJ2-1,TGTGCCACCAGCAGAGATTTAGCGGGAGAGCAGTTCTTC,CATSRDLAGEQFF
-,TRBV5-1,TRBD1,TRBJ2-3,TGCGCCAGCAGCCTGGACAGGGGCCCGCGAGGCACAGATACGCAGTATTTT,CASSLDRGPRGTDTQYF
few,TRBV30,-,TRBJ1-5,TGTGCCTGGAGTGCTGATATCGGGAGCAATCAGCCCCAGCATTTT,CAWSADIGSNQPQHF
-,TRBV19,TRBD2,TRBJ2-1,TGTGCCAGTAGTGTCCCGGGACTAGCCGGGTATGAGCAGTTCTTC,CASSVPGLAGYEQFF
-,TRBV11-3,TRBD1,TRBJ1-1,TGTGCCAGCAGCTTGGGGACAGCGAACACTGAAGCTTTCTTT,CASSLGTANTEAFF
-,TRBV5-6,-,TRBJ1-1,TGTGCCAGCAGCCCCGCCCCGACAGGGAACACTGAAGCTTTCTTT,CASSPAPTGNTEAFF